The 6 T cell receptor beta chains presented below share a single source sample, sequenced in a study of response to subunit inactivated influenza vaccine (dated by TCRdb to 2017 to 2018). The library was obtained by RT-PCR. The sequencer was an Illumina HiSeq 2500. TCRdb reworked the public reads: Q25 trimming with fastp, MiXCR clone assembly, productive beta chains retained. Entries are consolidated by CDR3 protein sequence, retaining the most common genes and DNA. In all, the sample holds around 480,000 distinct CDR3 sequences, and roughly 9.7% of those were seen once. Clones ranked in the top ten supply about 12% of the sample. The sample's time point label is to be understood as: 40 to 45 days after influenza vaccine administration. The material sequenced was PBMCs from blood, taken more than 35 days after vaccination. The receptors derive from a man aged 45-65 years who received an inactivated influenza vaccine. Donor details come from another sample of the same person, matched by shared clones.

The rearrangement uses TRBV28 and TRBJ2-7; D is unresolved. Germline V gene lookup returns CDR1 MDHEN and CDR2 SYDVKM. This CDR3 comprises 10 residues. Trimming shortened V by 8 bases and J by 6 bases, and 8 bases separated the two germline ends. CDR3 in amino acids: CASGLREQYF. The CDR3 nucleotides are TGTGCCAGCGGGCTCCGCGAGCAGTACTTC. The entire variable domain, with the rest obtained from reference TRBV28 and TRBJ2-7, is as follows: DVKVTQSSRYLVKRTGEKVFLECVQDMDHENMFWYRQDPGLGLRLIYFSYDVKMKEKGDIPEGYSVSREKKERFSLILESASTNQTSMYLCASGLREQYFGPGTRLTVT.

The chain uses TRBV4-1 and TRBJ2-2; 8 bases line up with TRBD2. The ends lost 3 bases at V and 4 bases at J; junction bases unmatched: 7. CDR3 size: 16 residues. Germline V lookup: CDR1 MGHRA, CDR2 YSYEKL. Written as DNA, the CDR3 is TGCGCCAGCAGCCAGACCGGACTAGCACCCACCGGGGAGCTGTTTTTT. Protein sequence: CASSQTGLAPTGELFF.

The rearrangement joins TRBV7-2 to TRBJ2-2; 7 nucleotides align to TRBD2. Germline V gene lookup returns CDR1 SGHTA and CDR2 FQGNSA. The CDR3 covers 16 residues. J was trimmed by 4 bases and V by 3 bases; bases with no gene match: 8. The CDR3: CASSFNLAVSTGELFF. CDR3 nucleotides: TGTGCCAGCAGCTTTAACCTAGCGGTATCCACCGGGGAGCTGTTTTTT.

This rearrangement joins TRBV11-2 to TRBJ2-7; TRBD1 agrees at 8 bases. The V segment lost 1 base and the J segment 3 bases; nucleotides outside the gene matches: 8. CDR1 and CDR2 from the germline V gene are SGHAT and FQNNGV. CDR3 size: 16 residues. CDR3 region: CASSLAYQGADYEQYF. In DNA, the CDR3 is TGTGCCAGCAGCTTAGCATATCAGGGGGCCGACTACGAGCAGTACTTC.

This clonotype was detected many times. The V and J genes are TRBV10-3 and TRBJ1-1; D is unresolved. The CDR3 totals 14 residues. CDR1 and CDR2 (germline): ENHRY, SYGVKD. Trimming cost V 3 bases and J 0 bases, with 8 bases left between them. The CDR3 bases are TGTGCCATCAGTGAAAAGGGTATGAACACTGAAGCTTTCTTT. Translation: CAISEKGMNTEAFF.

This clonotype was counted ten times or more. The chain uses TRBV5-1 and TRBJ2-1, with 8 bases identical to TRBD1. The germline gives CDR1 SGHRS, CDR2 YFSETQ. J was trimmed by 14 bases and V by 4 bases; bases with no gene match: 11. This CDR3 has 13 amino acids. In DNA form, the CDR3 reads TGCGCCAGCAGCACCGGAGGGGGGACAGGAGAGTTCTTC. It translates to CASSTGGGTGEFF.